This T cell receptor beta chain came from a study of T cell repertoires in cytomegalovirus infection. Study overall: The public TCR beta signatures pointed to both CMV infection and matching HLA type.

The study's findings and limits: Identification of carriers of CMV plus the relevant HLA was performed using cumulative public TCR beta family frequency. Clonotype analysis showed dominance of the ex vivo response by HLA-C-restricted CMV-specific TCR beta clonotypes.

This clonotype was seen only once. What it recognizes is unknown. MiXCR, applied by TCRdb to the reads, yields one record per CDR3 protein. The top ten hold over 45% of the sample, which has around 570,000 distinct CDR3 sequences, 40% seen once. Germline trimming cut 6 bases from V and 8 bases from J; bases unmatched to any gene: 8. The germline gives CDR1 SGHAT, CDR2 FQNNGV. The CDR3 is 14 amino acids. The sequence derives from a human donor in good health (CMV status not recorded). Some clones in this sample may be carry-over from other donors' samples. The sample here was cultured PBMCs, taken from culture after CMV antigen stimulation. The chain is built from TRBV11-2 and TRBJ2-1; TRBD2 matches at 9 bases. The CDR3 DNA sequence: TGTGCCAGCAGACAAAATAGCGGGAGCGATGAGCAGTTCTTC. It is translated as CASRQNSGSDEQFF.